Following are 6 T cell receptor beta chains from one sample sequenced in a study of CD8+ T cells in alopecia areata listed by TCRdb under 2018. The library came from the immunoSEQ multiplex PCR assay. RNA was extracted from all samples and reverse transcribed into cDNA, which served as template for TCR sequencing. This immuneACCESS table, as held by TCRdb, lists in-frame sequences with V and J called but not all clones. Of the missing ones, under half trace to an unresolved V gene in checked studies; the others have no known cause. The sample data list around 150,000 clones, and roughly 65% of these were observed just once. Over 0.85% of the sample is in the top ten clones. The sample's time point label, in plain terms: around 4 weeks on oral tofacitinib. The treatment or condition tag for this specimen amounts to: oral pan-JAK inhibitor, 5-10 mg twice daily. The sequencing here drew on CD4+ T cells sorted from blood, taken at week 4, from a patient treated with tofacitinib. The receptors come from a human donor with alopecia areata.

This clone was recorded a few times. V is TRBV10-3 and J is TRBJ1-3; D gene unclear. The length of the CDR3 is 13 residues. Between the trimmed V and J ends, which lost 8 bases and 0 bases, there was a span of 8 bases. Germline V gene lookup returns CDR1 ENHRY and CDR2 SYGVKD. The CDR3 region has the DNA TGTGCCATCGGGCCAGGCTCTGGAAACACCATATATTTT. Protein: CAIGPGSGNTIYF.

CDR3 DNA sequence: TGTGCCAGCAGCCCGGCGCGGGGGAACTACAATGAGCAGTTCTTC. This encodes CASSPARGNYNEQFF. This chain links TRBV9 with TRBJ2-1; 7 bases fit TRBD2. The germline CDR1 and CDR2 sequences are SGDLS and YYNGEE. The ends lost 4 bases at V and 3 bases at J; junction bases unmatched: 7. This CDR3 comprises 15 residues.

This clone was observed a handful of times. The chain recombines TRBV29-1 with TRBJ1-6; TRBD1 matches at 7 bases. The germline V gene has CDR1 SQVTM and CDR2 ANQGSEA. V lost 5 bases to trimming and J lost 9 bases; unmatched junction nucleotides: 7. This CDR3 has 13 residues. The CDR3 sequence: CSVQQGFGSPLHF. Here the CDR3 DNA reads TGCAGCGTTCAACAGGGGTTTGGTTCACCCCTCCACTTT.

J is TRBJ1-1 and V is TRBV30; D may be TRBD1 (6 bases). Deletions cut 4 bases from V and 6 bases from J, with 12 bases between. Germline CDR1 GTSNPN, CDR2 SVGIG (reference sequence). The CDR3 extends over 12 amino acids. The CDR3 spells CAWTTGSPEAFF. CDR3 bases: TGTGCCTGGACTACAGGGTCCCCTGAAGCTTTCTTT.

The V call is TRBV30, the J call TRBJ2-7; D gene uncertain. The germline V gene encodes CDR1 GTSNPN and CDR2 SVGIG (reference sequence). The CDR3 has 11 residues. CDR3 loop: CAWSVGQVVVV. The CDR3 region has the DNA TGTGCCTGGAGTGTAGGCCAGGTGGTGGTAGTC.

In its sample, this clone was seen once. The chain couples TRBV7-2 to TRBJ2-7; 9 nucleotides line up with TRBD1. J was trimmed by 4 bases and V by 5 bases; bases with no gene match: 6. The CDR3 has 14 amino acids. Germline lookup yields CDR1 SGHTA and CDR2 FQGNSA. This CDR3 reads CASSIRQGEYEQYF. CDR3 nucleotide sequence: TGTGCCAGCAGCATCCGACAGGGGGAGTACGAGCAGTACTTC.